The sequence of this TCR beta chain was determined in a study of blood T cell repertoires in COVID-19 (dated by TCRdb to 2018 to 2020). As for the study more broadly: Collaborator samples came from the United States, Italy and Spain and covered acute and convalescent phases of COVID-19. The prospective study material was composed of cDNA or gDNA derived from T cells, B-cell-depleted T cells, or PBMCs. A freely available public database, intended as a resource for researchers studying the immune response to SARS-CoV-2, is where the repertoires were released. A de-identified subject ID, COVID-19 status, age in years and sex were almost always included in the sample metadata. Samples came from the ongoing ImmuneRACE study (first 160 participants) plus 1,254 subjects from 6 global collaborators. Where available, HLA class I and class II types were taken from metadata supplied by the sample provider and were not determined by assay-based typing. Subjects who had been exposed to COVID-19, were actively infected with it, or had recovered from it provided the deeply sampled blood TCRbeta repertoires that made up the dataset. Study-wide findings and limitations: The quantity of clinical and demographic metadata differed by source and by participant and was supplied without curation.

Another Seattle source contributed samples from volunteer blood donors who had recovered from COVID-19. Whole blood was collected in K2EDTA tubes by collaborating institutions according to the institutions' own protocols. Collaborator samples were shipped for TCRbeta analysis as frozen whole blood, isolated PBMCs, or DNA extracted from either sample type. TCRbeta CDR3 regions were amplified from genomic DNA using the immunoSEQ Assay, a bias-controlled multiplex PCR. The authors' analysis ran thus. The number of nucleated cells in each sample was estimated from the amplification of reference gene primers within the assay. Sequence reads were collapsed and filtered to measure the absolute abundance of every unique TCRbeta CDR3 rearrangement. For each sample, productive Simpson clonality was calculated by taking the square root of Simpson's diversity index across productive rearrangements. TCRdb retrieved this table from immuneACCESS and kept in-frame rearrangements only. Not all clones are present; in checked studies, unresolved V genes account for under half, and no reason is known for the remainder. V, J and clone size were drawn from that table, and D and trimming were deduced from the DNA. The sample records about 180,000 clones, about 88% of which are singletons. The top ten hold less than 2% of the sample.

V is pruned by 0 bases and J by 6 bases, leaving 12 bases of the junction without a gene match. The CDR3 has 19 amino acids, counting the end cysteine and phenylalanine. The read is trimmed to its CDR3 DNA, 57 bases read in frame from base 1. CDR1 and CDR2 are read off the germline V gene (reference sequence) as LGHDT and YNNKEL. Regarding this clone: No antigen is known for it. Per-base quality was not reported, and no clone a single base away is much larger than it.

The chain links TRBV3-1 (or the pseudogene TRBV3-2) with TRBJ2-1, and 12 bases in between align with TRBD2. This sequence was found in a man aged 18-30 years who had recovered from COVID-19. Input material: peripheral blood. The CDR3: CASSQEPPILAGGSNEQFF. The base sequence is TGTGCCAGCAGCCAAGAACCCCCCATACTAGCGGGAGGTTCCAATGAGCAGTTCTTC.